The 27 T cell receptor beta chains below all came from one sample that was sequenced in a study of CD8 T cells in Susac syndrome. Random hexamers served to reverse transcribe roughly 0.45 to 1 ug RNA. One entry per CDR3 protein, called by TCRdb with MiXCR from the immunoSEQ multiplex PCR reads. The sample lists approximately 280,000 distinct CDR3 sequences, more than 75% occurring once. Specimen: CD8+ T cells from PBMCs. These receptor sequences come from a human donor with multiple sclerosis.

CDR3 DNA: TGTGCCAGCAGCCCCCCCGGGGGACCCAGCAATCAGCCCCAGCATTTT. It codes for CASSPPGGPSNQPQHF. The rearrangement uses TRBV7-9 and TRBJ1-5; possible D gene TRBD1, 5 bases. CDR1 is SEHNR and CDR2 is FQNEAQ in the germline V gene (reference sequence). Trimming cost V 5 bases and J 1 base, with 15 bases left between them. The CDR3 contains 16 residues.

The rearrangement uses TRBV29-1 and TRBJ1-1; D may be TRBD1 (6 bases). CDR1 is SQVTM and CDR2 is ANQGSEA in the germline V gene. V lost 4 bases and J lost 1, with 16 bases in between. The CDR3 contains 15 residues. CDR3 residues: CSVAGIQGQNTEAFF. CDR3 in DNA: TGCAGCGTTGCGGGCATTCAGGGGCAGAACACTGAAGCTTTCTTT.

This chain joins TRBV11-2 and TRBJ2-5; tentatively, D is TRBD1 (6 bases). V was clipped by 1 base and J by 4 bases, with 22 bases between them. From germline, CDR1 is SGHAT and CDR2 FQNNGV. CDR3 size: 18 residues. The CDR3 loop reads CASSLVEGGRGEGETQYF. As DNA, the CDR3 is TGTGCCAGCAGCTTAGTGGAAGGCGGCAGGGGCGAGGGAGAGACCCAGTACTTC. The entire variable domain, with the rest obtained from reference TRBV11-2 and TRBJ2-5, is as follows: EAGVAQSPRYKIIEKRQSVAFWCNPISGHATLYWYQQILGQGPKLLIQFQNNGVVDDSQLPKDRFSAERLKGVDSTLKIQPAKLEDSAVYLCASSLVEGGRGEGETQYFGPGTRLLVL.

V usage is TRBV27 and J usage is TRBJ1-1; D is unresolved. V was trimmed by 2 bases and J by 4 bases, leaving 11 bases between them. The germline CDR1 and CDR2 sequences are MNHEY and SMNVEV (reference sequence). The CDR3 spans 14 residues. DNA for the CDR3: TGTGCCAGCAGTTTAACTCGGGGTGGCACTGAAGCTTTCTTT. Translated: CASSLTRGGTEAFF.

The chain employs TRBV7-9 and TRBJ2-3; 8 positions match TRBD1. CDR3 length: 17 amino acids. CDR1 SEHNR and CDR2 FQNEAQ come from the germline V gene (reference sequence). J gave up 5 bases and V 3 bases, and 13 bases lay outside the gene matches. The chain's CDR3 is CASSFGQGTGPGDTQYF. The CDR3 coding sequence is TGTGCCAGCAGCTTCGGACAGGGAACGGGACCGGGAGATACGCAGTATTTT.

The V and J genes are TRBV20-1 and TRBJ1-3; D ambiguous. V was trimmed by 5 bases and J by 0 bases, leaving 8 bases between them. This CDR3 spans 13 amino acids. CDR1 and CDR2 (germline): DFQATT, SNEGSKA (reference sequence). The CDR3 sequence: CSARWGSGNTIYF. CDR3 sequence (DNA): TGCAGTGCTCGCTGGGGCTCTGGAAACACCATATATTTT.

The chain links TRBV27 to TRBJ2-3; 11 bases map to TRBD2. The CDR3 totals 14 residues. Germline CDR1 is MNHEY and CDR2 is SMNVEV (reference sequence). The trim removed 9 bases at V and 5 bases at J, leaving 7 bases unmatched. CDR3 coding DNA: TGTGCCAGTAAACTAGCGGGAGCAGGAGATACGCAGTATTTT. Amino acid sequence: CASKLAGAGDTQYF.

V is TRBV19 and J is TRBJ1-1; D unclear. The CDR3 loop spans 15 amino acids. Germline CDR1 is LNHDA and CDR2 is SQIVND (reference sequence). V was trimmed by 0 bases and J by 0 bases, leaving 8 bases between them. In DNA form, the CDR3 reads TGTGCCAGTAGTATAGACGAGGAATTGAACACTGAAGCTTTCTTT. As protein: CASSIDEELNTEAFF.

In its sample, this clonotype was seen once. The chain uses TRBV11-2 and TRBJ1-5; 9 bases fit TRBD1. Germline loops: CDR1 SGHAT, CDR2 FQNNGV. The CDR3 is made up of 17 amino acids. Trimming removed 1 base from V and 6 bases from J; junction bases left unmatched: 10. The CDR3 sequence is CASSLVYRKTGGQPQHF. As DNA, the CDR3 is TGTGCCAGCAGCTTAGTCTATAGAAAGACAGGGGGTCAGCCCCAGCATTTT.

This clonotype was recorded once. The chain is built from TRBV10-3 and TRBJ2-1; 9 positions match TRBD1. There are 17 residues in the CDR3. Germline V gives CDR1 ENHRY, CDR2 SYGVKD. J was trimmed by 9 bases and V by 2 bases; bases with no gene match: 14. The CDR3: CAISERVGGQGFREQFF. The CDR3 DNA reads as TGTGCCATCAGTGAGAGGGTCGGAGGACAGGGGTTCCGTGAGCAGTTCTTC.

The rearrangement joins TRBV29-1 to TRBJ2-1; TRBD2 is a possible D gene (6 bases). CDR3 length equals 14 residues. The V gene's germline CDR1 is SQVTM and CDR2 ANQGSEA. Trimming left V 6 bases short and J 5 bases short, with 17 bases between. The CDR3 loop is CSVERELGNNEQFF. In nucleotides, the CDR3 is TGCAGCGTCGAACGGGAGCTAGGTAACAATGAGCAGTTCTTC.

V gene TRBV29-1 combines with J gene TRBJ2-1; 8 bases are a match to TRBD1. Germline V gene lookup returns CDR1 SQVTM and CDR2 ANQGSEA. J lost 0 bases, V lost 4 bases, and 5 bases had no gene match. The CDR3 has 15 residues. CDR3: CSVGRDRHSYNEQFF. The CDR3 coding sequence is TGCAGCGTTGGGCGGGACAGGCACTCCTACAATGAGCAGTTCTTC.

The chain couples TRBV10-3 to TRBJ2-6; 7 bases are a match to TRBD2. In germline, CDR1 is ENHRY, CDR2 SYGVKD. With V trimmed by 11 bases and J by 0 bases, 19 bases remained unmatched. The CDR3 spans 19 residues. The CDR3 nucleotides read TGTGCCCCAACTGCCCAACTAGCGCCTTATACCTCTGGGGCCAACGTCCTGACTTTC. Protein product: CAPTAQLAPYTSGANVLTF.

The chain couples TRBV2 to TRBJ1-2; 8 bases map to TRBD1. Germline V lookup: CDR1 SNHLY, CDR2 FYNNEI. The junction had 6 bases not matched to a gene; V was cut back by 8 bases and J by 4 bases. This CDR3 contains 13 residues. CDR3 region: CASQGARGYGYTF. CDR3 in DNA: TGTGCCAGCCAGGGGGCGCGTGGCTATGGCTACACCTTC.

This clonotype was seen only once. The chain carries TRBV28 and TRBJ2-1, with 7 positions matching TRBD2. Per the germline V gene, CDR1 is MDHEN and CDR2 is SYDVKM. The trim removed 4 bases at V and 2 bases at J, leaving 14 bases unmatched. This CDR3 comprises 18 residues. The CDR3 nucleotides read TGTGCCAGCAGTTCCCTGATCACTAGCGATATACCCTACAATGAGCAGTTCTTC. It codes for CASSSLITSDIPYNEQFF.

The rearrangement links TRBV14 to TRBJ2-5; tentatively, D is TRBD1 (6 bases). This CDR3 is built from 15 residues. Germline-derived CDR1 and CDR2 are SGHDN and FVKESK. V lost 2 bases and J lost 5, with 15 bases in between. CDR3 sequence: CASSQIQGALETQYF. The CDR3 DNA is TGTGCCAGCAGCCAAATACAGGGAGCGTTGGAGACCCAGTACTTC.

The J gene is TRBJ1-2, the V gene TRBV4-1, with 10 bases fitting TRBD1. CDR1 and CDR2 from the germline V gene are MGHRA and YSYEKL. V was clipped by 6 bases and J by 2 bases; unmatched bases: 3. The CDR3 has 14 amino acids. The CDR3 DNA reads as TGCGCCAGCAGGCGGACAGGGGGGAACTATGGCTACACCTTC. Translating it yields CASRRTGGNYGYTF.

This clonotype was counted only a few times. V is TRBV5-1 and J is TRBJ2-7; D is unresolved. V was cut by 4 bases and J by 4 bases, with 12 bases left in between. CDR3 length: 13 amino acids. Germline values: CDR1 SGHRS, CDR2 YFSETQ. This chain's CDR3 is CASSVSSPYEQYF. In DNA form, the CDR3 reads TGCGCCAGCAGCGTTTCATCCCCATACGAGCAGTACTTC.

The rearrangement uses TRBV20-1 and TRBJ2-7, with 11 positions matching TRBD2. The CDR3 loop spans 18 amino acids. CDR1 is DFQATT and CDR2 is SNEGSKA in the germline V gene (reference sequence). The J segment lost 1 base and the V segment lost 1 base, leaving 12 bases of the junction unmatched. CDR3 residues: CSARGHSGRAVTSYEQYF. The CDR3 DNA reads TGCAGTGCTAGAGGACATAGCGGGAGGGCCGTCACGTCCTACGAGCAGTACTTC.

The chain uses TRBV28 and TRBJ2-5; 8 positions agree with TRBD1. Looked up from germline, CDR1 is MDHEN and CDR2 is SYDVKM. The CDR3 is 14 amino acids. The V and J ends lost 5 bases and 5 bases, in that order; junction bases with no gene match: 7. DNA for the CDR3: TGTGCCAGCAGTCCCAGGACAGGGAGGGAGACCCAGTACTTC. Protein product: CASSPRTGRETQYF.

This chain links TRBV4-1 with TRBJ1-1; D not resolved. The V gene's germline CDR1 is MGHRA and CDR2 YSYEKL. Trimming removed 5 bases from V and 5 bases from J, with 9 bases in between. CDR3 length: 12 amino acids. The CDR3 sequence is CASSGIKTEAFF. The CDR3 DNA reads TGCGCCAGCAGCGGAATCAAGACTGAAGCTTTCTTT.

The genes are TRBV20-1 and TRBJ2-2, with 12 nucleotides matching TRBD2. Per germline, CDR1 DFQATT and CDR2 SNEGSKA (reference sequence). The V and J ends lost 5 bases and 0 bases, in that order; junction bases with no gene match: 7. The CDR3 totals 17 residues. Here the CDR3 reads CSAPGTSGWANTGELFF. The CDR3 nucleotides are TGCAGTGCTCCCGGGACTAGCGGGTGGGCGAACACCGGGGAGCTGTTTTTT.

The V gene is TRBV7-9, the J gene TRBJ2-1; 12 positions match TRBD2. The length of the CDR3 is 16 residues. The germline gives CDR1 SEHNR, CDR2 FQNEAQ (reference sequence). The V and J ends lost 5 bases and 8 bases, in that order; junction bases with no gene match: 10. The chain's CDR3 is CASSPSTSGSRDEQFF. The DNA of the CDR3 is TGTGCCAGCAGCCCTTCGACTAGCGGGAGCCGGGATGAGCAGTTCTTC. Full variable domain (rest looked up from reference TRBV7-9 and TRBJ2-1): DTGVSQNPRHKITKRGQNVTFRCDPISEHNRLYWYRQTLGQGPEFLTYFQNEAQLEKSRLLSDRFSAERPKGSFSTLEIQRTEQGDSAMYLCASSPSTSGSRDEQFFGPGTRLTVL.

This clonotype was seen a single time. The chain carries TRBV9 and TRBJ2-5; TRBD1 aligns across 11 bases. The germline V gene encodes CDR1 SGDLS and CDR2 YYNGEE. The J segment lost 4 bases and the V segment lost 4 bases, leaving 6 bases of the junction unmatched. The CDR3 contains 15 residues. This chain's CDR3 is CASSTRTGGVETQYF. The DNA for the CDR3 is TGTGCCAGCAGCACACGGACAGGGGGCGTAGAGACCCAGTACTTC.

The chain has TRBV20-1 and TRBJ1-3; 12 bases are shared with TRBD1. The germline CDR1 and CDR2 sequences are DFQATT and SNEGSKA (reference sequence). CDR3 length: 19 amino acids. The J segment lost 0 bases and the V segment lost 6 bases, leaving 15 bases of the junction unmatched. The CDR3 nucleotides read TGCAGTGCCGCGCCCCTGGGACAGGGGGCCCTGAGCTCTGGAAACACCATATATTTT. This gives the protein CSAAPLGQGALSSGNTIYF.

This chain joins TRBV5-5 and TRBJ2-7; D is possibly TRBD2 (6 bases). CDR1 and CDR2 from the germline V gene are SGHKS and YYEKEE (reference sequence). V was trimmed by 4 bases and J by 3 bases, leaving 14 bases between them. The CDR3 spans 14 residues. CDR3 region: CASSPRRGLYEQYF. In DNA form, the CDR3 reads TGTGCCAGCAGCCCGCGTCGGGGACTCTACGAGCAGTACTTC.

This chain links TRBV27 with TRBJ2-1; D remains unclear. The CDR3 sequence is 15 residues long. V was trimmed by 0 bases and J by 0 bases, leaving 6 bases between them. The germline gives CDR1 MNHEY, CDR2 SMNVEV (reference sequence). The CDR3 nucleotides are TGTGCCAGCAGTTTATCTTTGAGCTCCTACAATGAGCAGTTCTTC. As protein: CASSLSLSSYNEQFF.